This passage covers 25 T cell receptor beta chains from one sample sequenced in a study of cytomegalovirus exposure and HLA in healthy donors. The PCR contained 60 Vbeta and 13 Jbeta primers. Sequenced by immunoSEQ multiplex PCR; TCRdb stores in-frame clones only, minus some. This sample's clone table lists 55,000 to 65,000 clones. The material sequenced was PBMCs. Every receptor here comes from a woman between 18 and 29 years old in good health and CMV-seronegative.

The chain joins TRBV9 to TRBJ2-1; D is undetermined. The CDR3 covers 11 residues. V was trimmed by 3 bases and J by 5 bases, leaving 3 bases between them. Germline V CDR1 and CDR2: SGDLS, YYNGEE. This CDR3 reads CASSADNEQFF. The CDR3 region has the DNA TGTGCCAGCAGCGCCGACAATGAGCAGTTCTTC.

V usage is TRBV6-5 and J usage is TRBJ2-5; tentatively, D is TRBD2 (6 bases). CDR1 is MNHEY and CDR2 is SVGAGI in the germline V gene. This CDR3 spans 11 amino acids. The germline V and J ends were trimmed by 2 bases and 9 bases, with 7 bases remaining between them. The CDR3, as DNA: TGTGCCAGCAGTTACGCGGGGTCCCAGTACTTC. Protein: CASSYAGSQYF.

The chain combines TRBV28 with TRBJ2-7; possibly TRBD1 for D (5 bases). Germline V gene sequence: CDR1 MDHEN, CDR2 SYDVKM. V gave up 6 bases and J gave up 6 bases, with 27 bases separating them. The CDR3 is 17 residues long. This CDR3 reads CASSQRRLTKQVSEQYF. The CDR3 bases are TGTGCCAGCAGCCAACGGAGACTCACTAAACAGGTTAGCGAGCAGTACTTC.

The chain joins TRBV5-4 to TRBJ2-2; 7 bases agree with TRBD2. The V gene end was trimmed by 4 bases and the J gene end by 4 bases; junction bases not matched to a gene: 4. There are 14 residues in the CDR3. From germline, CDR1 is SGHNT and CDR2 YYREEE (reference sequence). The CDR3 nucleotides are TGTGCCAGCAGCGGGGACTACGGCACCGGGGAGCTGTTTTTT. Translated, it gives CASSGDYGTGELFF. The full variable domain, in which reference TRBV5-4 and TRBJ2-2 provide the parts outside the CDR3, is ETGVTQSPTHLIKTRGQQVTLRCSSQSGHNTVSWYQQALGQGPQFIFQYYREEENGRGNFPPRFSGLQFPNYSSELNVNALELDDSALYLCASSGDYGTGELFFGEGSRLTVL.

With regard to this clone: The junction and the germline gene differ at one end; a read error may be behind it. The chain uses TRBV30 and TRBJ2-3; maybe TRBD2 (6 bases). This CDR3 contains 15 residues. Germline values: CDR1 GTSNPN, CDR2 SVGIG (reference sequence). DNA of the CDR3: TGTGCCGGGAGTGGGCTAGCGATTAGCACAGATACGCAGTATTTT. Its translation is CAGSGLAISTDTQYF.

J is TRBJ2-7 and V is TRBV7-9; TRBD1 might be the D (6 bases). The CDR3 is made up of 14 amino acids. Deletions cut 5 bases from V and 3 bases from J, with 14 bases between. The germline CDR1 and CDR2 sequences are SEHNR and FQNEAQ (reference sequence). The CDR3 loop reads CASSQYQGFYEQYF. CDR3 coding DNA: TGTGCCAGCAGCCAATATCAGGGGTTCTACGAGCAGTACTTC.

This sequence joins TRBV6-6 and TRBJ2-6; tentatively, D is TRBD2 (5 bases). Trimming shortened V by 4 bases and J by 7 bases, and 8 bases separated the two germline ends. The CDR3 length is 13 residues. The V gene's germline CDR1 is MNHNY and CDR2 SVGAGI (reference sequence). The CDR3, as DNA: TGTGCCAGCAGTTTACCGGGAGCCAACGTCCTGACTTTC. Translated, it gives CASSLPGANVLTF.

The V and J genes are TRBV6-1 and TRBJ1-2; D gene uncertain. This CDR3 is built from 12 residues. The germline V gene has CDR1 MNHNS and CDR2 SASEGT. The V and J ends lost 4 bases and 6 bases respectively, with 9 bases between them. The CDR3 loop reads CASSASGNGYTF. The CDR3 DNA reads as TGTGCCAGCAGTGCTTCGGGTAATGGCTACACCTTC.

CDR3 protein: CATSRGGQGYSGNTIYF. CDR3 DNA: TGTGCCACCAGCAGAGGCGGACAGGGCTACTCTGGAAACACCATATATTTT. The V gene is TRBV15, the J gene TRBJ1-3; 8 positions match TRBD1. The germline V gene encodes CDR1 LNHNV and CDR2 YYDKDF (reference sequence). This CDR3 comprises 17 residues. After removal of 1 base from V and 0 bases from J, the junction contained 5 bases not matched to a gene.

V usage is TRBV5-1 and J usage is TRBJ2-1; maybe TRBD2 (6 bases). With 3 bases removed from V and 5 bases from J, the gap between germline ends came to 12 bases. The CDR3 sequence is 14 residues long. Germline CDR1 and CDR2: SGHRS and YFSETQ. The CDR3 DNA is TGCGCCAGCAGCTCCTCGAGGAGGGACAATGAGCAGTTCTTC. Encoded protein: CASSSSRRDNEQFF.

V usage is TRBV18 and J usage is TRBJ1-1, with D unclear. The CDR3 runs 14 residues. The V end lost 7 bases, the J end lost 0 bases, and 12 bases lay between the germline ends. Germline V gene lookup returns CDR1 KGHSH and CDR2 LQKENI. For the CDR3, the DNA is TGTGCCAGCTTACTAGAACCTTTGAACACTGAAGCTTTCTTT. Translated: CASLLEPLNTEAFF.

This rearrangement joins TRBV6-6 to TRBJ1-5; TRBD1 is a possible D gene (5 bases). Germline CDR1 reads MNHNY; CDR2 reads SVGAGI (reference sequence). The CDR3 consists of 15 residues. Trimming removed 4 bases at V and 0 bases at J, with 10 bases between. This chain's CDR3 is CASSWTPDSNQPQHF. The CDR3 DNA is TGTGCCAGCAGTTGGACACCAGATAGCAATCAGCCCCAGCATTTT.

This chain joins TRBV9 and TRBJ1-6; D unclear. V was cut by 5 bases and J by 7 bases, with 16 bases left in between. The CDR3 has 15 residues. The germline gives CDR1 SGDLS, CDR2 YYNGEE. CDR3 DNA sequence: TGTGCCAGCAGTCAAGACATAAATTCGAATTCACCCCTCCACTTT. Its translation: CASSQDINSNSPLHF. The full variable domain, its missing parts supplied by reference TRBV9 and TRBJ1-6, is DSGVTQTPKHLITATGQRVTLRCSPRSGDLSVYWYQQSLDQGLQFLIQYYNGEERAKGNILERFSAQQFPDLHSELNLSSLELGDSALYFCASSQDINSNSPLHFGNGTRLTVT.

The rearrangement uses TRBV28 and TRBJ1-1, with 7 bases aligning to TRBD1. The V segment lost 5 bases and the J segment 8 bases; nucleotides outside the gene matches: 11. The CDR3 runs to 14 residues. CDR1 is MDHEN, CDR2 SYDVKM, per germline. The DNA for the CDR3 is TGTGCCAGCAGTGACTGGACAGGCCGGGGCGAAGCTTTCTTT. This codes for CASSDWTGRGEAFF.

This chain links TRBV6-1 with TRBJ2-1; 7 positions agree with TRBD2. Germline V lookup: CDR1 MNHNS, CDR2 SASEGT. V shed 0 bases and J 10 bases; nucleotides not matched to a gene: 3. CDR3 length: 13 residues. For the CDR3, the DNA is TGTGCCAGCAGTGAAGCCGGGACTACCGAGCAGTTCTTC. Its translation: CASSEAGTTEQFF.

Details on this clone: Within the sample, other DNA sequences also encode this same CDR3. For the CDR3, the DNA is TGTGCCAGCAGCTTAGAGCAGAACACTGAAGCTTTCTTT. Its translation: CASSLEQNTEAFF. The gene calls are TRBV7-6 and TRBJ1-1; D call uncertain. V dropped 1 base and J dropped 1 base, with 4 bases sitting between them. The germline gives CDR1 SGHVS, CDR2 FNYEAQ. This CDR3 contains 13 residues.

The CDR3 sequence is CASGRSYSVYNEQFF. Written as DNA, the CDR3 is TGTGCTAGTGGCCGTTCTTACTCGGTATACAATGAGCAGTTCTTC. This chain links TRBV12-5 with TRBJ2-1; no clear D gene. The CDR3 spans 15 residues. Germline V CDR1 and CDR2: LGHNT, FRNRAP. V was cut by 6 bases and J by 4 bases, with 16 bases left in between. Drawing the rest from reference TRBV12-5 and TRBJ2-1, the complete variable domain is DARVTQTPRHKVTEMGQEVTMRCQPILGHNTVFWYRQTMMQGLELLAYFRNRAPLDDSGMPKDRFSAEMPDATLATLKIQPSEPRDSAVYFCASGRSYSVYNEQFFGPGTRLTVL.

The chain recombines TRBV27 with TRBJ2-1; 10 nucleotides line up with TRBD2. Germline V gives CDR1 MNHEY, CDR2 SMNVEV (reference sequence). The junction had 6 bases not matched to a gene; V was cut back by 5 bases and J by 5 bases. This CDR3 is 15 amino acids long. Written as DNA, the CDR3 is TGTGCCAGCAGTCTCCCCGGGACTAGCGACAATGAGCAGTTCTTC. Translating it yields CASSLPGTSDNEQFF.

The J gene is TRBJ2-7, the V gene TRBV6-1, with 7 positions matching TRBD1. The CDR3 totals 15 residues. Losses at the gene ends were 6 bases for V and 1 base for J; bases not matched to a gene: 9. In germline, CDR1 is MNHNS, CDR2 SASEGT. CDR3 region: CASRDVKGASYEQYF. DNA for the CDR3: TGTGCCAGCAGGGACGTGAAGGGGGCTTCCTACGAGCAGTACTTC.

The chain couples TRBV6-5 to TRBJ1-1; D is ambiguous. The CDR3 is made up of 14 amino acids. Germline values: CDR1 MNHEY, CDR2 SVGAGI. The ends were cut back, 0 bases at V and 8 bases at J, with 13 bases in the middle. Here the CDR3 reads CASSYSIMAGEAFF. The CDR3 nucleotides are TGTGCCAGCAGTTACTCTATTATGGCCGGGGAAGCTTTCTTT.

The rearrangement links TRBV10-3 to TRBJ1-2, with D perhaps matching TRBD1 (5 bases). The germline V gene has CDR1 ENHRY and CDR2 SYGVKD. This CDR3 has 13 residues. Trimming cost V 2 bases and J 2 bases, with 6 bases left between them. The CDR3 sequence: CAISEGQNYGYTF. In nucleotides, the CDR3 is TGTGCCATCAGTGAGGGACAAAACTATGGCTACACCTTC.

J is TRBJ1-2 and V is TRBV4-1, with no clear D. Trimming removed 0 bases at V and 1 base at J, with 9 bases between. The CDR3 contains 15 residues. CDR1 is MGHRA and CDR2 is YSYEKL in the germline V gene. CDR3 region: CASSQDERINYGYTF. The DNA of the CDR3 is TGCGCCAGCAGCCAAGATGAGAGGATTAACTATGGCTACACCTTC.

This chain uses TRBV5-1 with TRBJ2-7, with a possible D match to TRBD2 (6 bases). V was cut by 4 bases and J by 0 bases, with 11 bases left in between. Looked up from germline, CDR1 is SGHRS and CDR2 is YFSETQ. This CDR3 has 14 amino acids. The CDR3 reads CASSLATASYEQYF. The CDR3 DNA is TGCGCCAGCAGCCTAGCGACAGCCTCCTACGAGCAGTACTTC.

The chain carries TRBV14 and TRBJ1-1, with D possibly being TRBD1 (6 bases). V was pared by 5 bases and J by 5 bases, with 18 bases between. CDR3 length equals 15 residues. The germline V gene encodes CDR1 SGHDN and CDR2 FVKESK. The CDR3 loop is CASSTFDRPGTEAFF. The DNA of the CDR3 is TGTGCCAGCAGCACCTTCGACAGGCCGGGGACTGAAGCTTTCTTT.

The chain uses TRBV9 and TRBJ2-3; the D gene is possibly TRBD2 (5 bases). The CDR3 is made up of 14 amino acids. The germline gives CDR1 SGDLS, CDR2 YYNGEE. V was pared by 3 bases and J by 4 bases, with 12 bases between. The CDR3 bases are TGTGCCAGCAGCGATCCGGGATCACCAGATACGCAGTATTTT. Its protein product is CASSDPGSPDTQYF.